This T cell receptor (beta chain) was found in a study of shared clonotypes between healthy human individuals. General study results and limits: The generation probabilities recorded for non-shared clonotypes fell below those of clonotypes shared by all four donors.

About this clone: Its antigen is currently unknown. Within the sample, other DNA sequences also encode this same CDR3.

V was trimmed by 1 base and J by 1 base, leaving 6 bases between them. CDR1 is SGHRS, CDR2 YFSETQ, per germline. The CDR3 covers 13 residues. Every immunoSEQ plate was one replicate of a subset's evenly spread DNA. Using immunoSEQ multiplex PCR, the repertoire was profiled, and TCRdb retains in-frame clones only, with some absent. The data hold approximately 320,000 clones, with around nine tenths observed a single time. This clonotype was obtained from a man younger than 35 in good health. The chain joins TRBV5-1 to TRBJ2-7, with D possibly TRBD2 on 6 matching bases. The sequenced sample was memory CD8+ T cells sorted from blood. Subset of the sample: CD45RO+ cells pooled with CCR7-negative TemRA cells. CDR3 region: CASSLRESYEQYF. The CDR3 DNA reads TGCGCCAGCAGCTTGCGGGAGTCCTACGAGCAGTACTTC. Complete variable domain (other parts from reference TRBV5-1 and TRBJ2-7): KAGVTQTPRYLIKTRGQQVTLSCSPISGHRSVSWYQQTPGQGLQFLFEYFSETQRNKGNFPGRFSGRQFSNSRSEMNVSTLELGDSALYLCASSLRESYEQYFGPGTRLTVT.